This TCR beta chain emerged from a study of shared clonotypes between healthy human individuals. Study as a whole: With ages of 18 to 49, the donors were a couple of women and a few men. Per-donor plates numbered three CD4 naive, three CD4 memory, two CD8 naive and one CD8 memory.

The CDR3 sequence is 15 residues long. CDR1 is SGHNT and CDR2 is YYREEE in the germline V gene (reference sequence). The V and J ends lost 0 bases and 1 base, in that order; junction bases with no gene match: 3. In the source study's methods: ImmunoSEQ junction-only sequences lacked quality scores, so their filtering differed. Assay: immunoSEQ multiplex PCR; the TCRdb copy retains only in-frame clones and omits some. For V, J and clone size, that table is used; D and trimming come from the DNA. The sample consists of 800,000 to 1,200,000 clones, around 78% of them appearing once. As concerns this clone: Its specificity is unknown.

Notes on the study in general: In a few donors, about 5% of naive CD4 clonotypes appeared in common.

This sequence joins TRBV5-4 and TRBJ2-5; 7 positions match TRBD2. The material sequenced was memory CD4+ T cells from PBMCs. Described subset: CD45RA-negative fraction. The source of this sequence is a man aged 18 to 35 in good health. Some clones in this sample may be carry-over from other donors' samples. For the CDR3, the DNA is TGTGCCAGCAGCTTGGGTCTAGCGGCCCAAGAGACCCAGTACTTC. Its protein is CASSLGLAAQETQYF.